This TCR beta chain was found in a study of T cells in tuberculosis. Some clones are missing from TCRdb's copy, which holds only in-frame ones; the method was immunoSEQ multiplex PCR. The sample includes some 31,000 clones, about 91% seen only once; the top ten take approximately 6.8%. Time point noted: new active TB diagnosis, blood taken before or within 7 days of starting treatment. Each patient had positive sputum smear microscopy and/or positive culture. The clonotype originates from an adult with tuberculosis. The sequenced sample was PBMCs, obtained at tuberculosis diagnosis.

Written as DNA, the CDR3 is TGTGCCAGCAGCCCGCAGGGGGCTAGCGGGAGTTATGAGCAGTTCTTC. Translating gives CASSPQGASGSYEQFF. The rearrangement links TRBV11-2 to TRBJ2-1; 10 positions match TRBD2. The CDR3 loop spans 16 amino acids. From germline, CDR1 is SGHAT and CDR2 FQNNGV. V lost 5 bases to trimming and J lost 8 bases; unmatched junction nucleotides: 12.